Shown below are 2 T cell receptor beta chains from a single sample sequenced in a study of T cell repertoires in cytomegalovirus infection. TCRdb fed the reads into MiXCR, producing one record per CDR3 protein. The repertoire holds 85,000 to 120,000 distinct CDR3 sequences, with about 15% as singletons. Sequenced: PBMCs. The receptors shown here come from a human donor in good health (CMV status not recorded). Some clones in this sample may be carry-over from other donors' samples.

This clonotype was observed at least ten times. The chain joins TRBV7-9 to TRBJ1-3; unclear D gene. Per the germline V gene, CDR1 is SEHNR and CDR2 is FQNEAQ (reference sequence). CDR3 size: 13 residues. Trimming removed 10 bases from V and 2 bases from J, with 12 bases in between. The DNA of the CDR3 is TGTGCCACCCCCTTGGGCCCTGGAAACACCATATATTTT. Translated, it gives CATPLGPGNTIYF.

The chain is built from TRBV19 and TRBJ1-2; D gene uncertain. V lost 3 bases to trimming and J lost 10 bases, with 9 bases between them. Germline V gives CDR1 LNHDA, CDR2 SQIVND (reference sequence). The CDR3 has 11 amino acids. DNA of the CDR3: TGTGCCAGTAGTATCAGTGGGGTCTACACCTTC. It translates to CASSISGVYTF.